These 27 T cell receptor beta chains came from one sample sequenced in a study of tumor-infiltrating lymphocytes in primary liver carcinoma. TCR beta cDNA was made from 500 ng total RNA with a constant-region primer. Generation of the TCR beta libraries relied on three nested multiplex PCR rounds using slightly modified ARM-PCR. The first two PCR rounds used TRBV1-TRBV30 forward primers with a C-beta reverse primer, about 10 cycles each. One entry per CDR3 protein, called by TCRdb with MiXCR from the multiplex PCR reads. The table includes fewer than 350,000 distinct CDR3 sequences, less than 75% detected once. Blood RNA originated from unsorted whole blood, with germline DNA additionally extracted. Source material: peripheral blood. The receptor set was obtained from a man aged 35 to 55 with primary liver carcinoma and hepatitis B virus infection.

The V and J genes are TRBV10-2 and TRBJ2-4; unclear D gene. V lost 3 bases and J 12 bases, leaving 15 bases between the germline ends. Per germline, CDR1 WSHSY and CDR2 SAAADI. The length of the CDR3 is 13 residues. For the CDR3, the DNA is TGCGCCAGCAGTGATCCCACCCCAAGGGATCAGTACTTC. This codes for CASSDPTPRDQYF.

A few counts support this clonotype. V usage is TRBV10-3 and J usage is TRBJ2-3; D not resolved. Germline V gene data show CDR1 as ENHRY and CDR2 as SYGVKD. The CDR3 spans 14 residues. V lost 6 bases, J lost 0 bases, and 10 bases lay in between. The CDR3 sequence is CAIRRTPSTDTQYF. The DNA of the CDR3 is TGTGCCATCAGACGGACGCCGAGCACAGATACGCAGTATTTT.

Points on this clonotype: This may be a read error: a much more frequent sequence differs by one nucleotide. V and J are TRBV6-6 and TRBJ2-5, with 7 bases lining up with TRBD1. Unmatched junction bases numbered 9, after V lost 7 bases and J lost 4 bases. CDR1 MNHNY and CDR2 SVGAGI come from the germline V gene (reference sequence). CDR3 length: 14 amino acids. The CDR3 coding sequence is TGTGCCAGCAACTGGAGACAGGGTGGAGAGACCCAGTACTTC. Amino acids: CASNWRQGGETQYF.

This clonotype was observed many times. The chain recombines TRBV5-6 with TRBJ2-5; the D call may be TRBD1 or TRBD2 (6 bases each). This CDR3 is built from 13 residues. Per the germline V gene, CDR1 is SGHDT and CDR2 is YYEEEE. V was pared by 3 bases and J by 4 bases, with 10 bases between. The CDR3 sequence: CASSSRGGETQYF. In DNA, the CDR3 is TGTGCCAGCAGCTCCAGGGGAGGAGAGACCCAGTACTTC.

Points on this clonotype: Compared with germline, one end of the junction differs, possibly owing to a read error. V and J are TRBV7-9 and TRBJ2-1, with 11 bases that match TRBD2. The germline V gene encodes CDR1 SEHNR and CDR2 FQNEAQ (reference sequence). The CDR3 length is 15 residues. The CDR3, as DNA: TGTGCAAGCAGCTTACAACTAGCGGGAGTGATTGACCAGTTCTTC. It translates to CASSLQLAGVIDQFF.

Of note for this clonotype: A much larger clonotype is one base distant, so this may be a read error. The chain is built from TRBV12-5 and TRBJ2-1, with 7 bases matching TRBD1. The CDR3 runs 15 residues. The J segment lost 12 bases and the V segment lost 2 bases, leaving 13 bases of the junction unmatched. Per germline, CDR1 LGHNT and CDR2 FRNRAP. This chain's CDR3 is CASGLKGGDAYGQFF. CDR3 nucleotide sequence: TGTGCTAGTGGTTTGAAAGGGGGCGATGCCTATGGGCAGTTCTTC.

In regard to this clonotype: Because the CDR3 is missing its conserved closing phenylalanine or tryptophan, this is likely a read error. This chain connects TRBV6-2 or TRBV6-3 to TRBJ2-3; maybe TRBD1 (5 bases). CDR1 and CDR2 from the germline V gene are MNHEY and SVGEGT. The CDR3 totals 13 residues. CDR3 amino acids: CASKGPGTYTQYS. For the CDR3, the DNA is TGTGCCAGCAAGGGGCCCGGCACATATACGCAGTATTCT.

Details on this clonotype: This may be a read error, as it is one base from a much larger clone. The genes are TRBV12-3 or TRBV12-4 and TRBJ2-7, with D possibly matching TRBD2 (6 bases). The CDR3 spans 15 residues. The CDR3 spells CAISFDSSGGYEQYF. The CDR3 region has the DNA TGTGCCATCAGTTTTGATAGTAGCGGAGGATACGAGCAGTACTTC.

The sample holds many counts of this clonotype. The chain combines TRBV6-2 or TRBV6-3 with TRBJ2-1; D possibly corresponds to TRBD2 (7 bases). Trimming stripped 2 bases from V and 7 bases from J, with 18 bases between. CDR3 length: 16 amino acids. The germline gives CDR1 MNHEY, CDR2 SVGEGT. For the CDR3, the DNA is TGTGCCAGCAGTTACGGGGGGGCAGGGCGAGAAAATGAGCAGTTCTTC. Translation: CASSYGGAGRENEQFF.

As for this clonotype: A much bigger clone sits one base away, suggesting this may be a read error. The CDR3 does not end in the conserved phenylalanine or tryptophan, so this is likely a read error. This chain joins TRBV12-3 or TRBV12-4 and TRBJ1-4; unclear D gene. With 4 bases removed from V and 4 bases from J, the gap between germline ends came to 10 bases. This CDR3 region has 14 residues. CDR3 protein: CASSSDGINEKLFV. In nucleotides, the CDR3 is TGTGCCAGCAGTTCCGACGGTATTAATGAAAAACTGTTTGTT.

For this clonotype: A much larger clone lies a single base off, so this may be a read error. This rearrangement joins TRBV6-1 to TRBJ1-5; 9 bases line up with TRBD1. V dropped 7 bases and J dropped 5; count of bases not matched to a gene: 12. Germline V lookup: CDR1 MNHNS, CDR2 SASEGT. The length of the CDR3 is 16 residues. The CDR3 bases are TGTGCCAGCACCCCCCACGGGGACAGGGTGGATCAGCCCCAGCATTTT. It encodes CASTPHGDRVDQPQHF.

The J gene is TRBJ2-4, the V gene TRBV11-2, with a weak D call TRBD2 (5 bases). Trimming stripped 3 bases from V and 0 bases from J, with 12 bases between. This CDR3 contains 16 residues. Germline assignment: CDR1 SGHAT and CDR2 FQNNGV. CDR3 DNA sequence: TGTGCCAGCAGCTTGGGTCTCGGGGTAGCCAAAAACATTCAGTACTTC. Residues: CASSLGLGVAKNIQYF.

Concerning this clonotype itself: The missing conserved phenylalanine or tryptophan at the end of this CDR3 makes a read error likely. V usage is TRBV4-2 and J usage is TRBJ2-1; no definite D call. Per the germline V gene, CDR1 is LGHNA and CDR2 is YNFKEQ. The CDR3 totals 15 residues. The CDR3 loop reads CASSQDHSRYNEQFL. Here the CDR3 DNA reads TGTGCCAGCAGTCAAGATCACTCGCGCTACAATGAGCAGTTCCTC.

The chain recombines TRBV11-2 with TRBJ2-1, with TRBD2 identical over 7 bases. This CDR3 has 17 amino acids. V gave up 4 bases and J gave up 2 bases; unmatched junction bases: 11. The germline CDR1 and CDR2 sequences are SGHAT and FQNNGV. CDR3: CASSSGGGKLPYNEQFF. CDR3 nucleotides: TGTGCCAGCAGCTCTGGGGGGGGGAAGCTACCCTACAATGAGCAGTTCTTC.

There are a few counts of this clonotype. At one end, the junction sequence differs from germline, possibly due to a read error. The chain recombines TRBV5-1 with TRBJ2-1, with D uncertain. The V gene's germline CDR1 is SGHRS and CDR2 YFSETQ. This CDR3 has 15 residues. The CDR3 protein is CASGFQPQANNEQFF. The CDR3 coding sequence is TGCGCCAGCGGCTTTCAACCCCAGGCTAACAATGAGCAGTTCTTC.

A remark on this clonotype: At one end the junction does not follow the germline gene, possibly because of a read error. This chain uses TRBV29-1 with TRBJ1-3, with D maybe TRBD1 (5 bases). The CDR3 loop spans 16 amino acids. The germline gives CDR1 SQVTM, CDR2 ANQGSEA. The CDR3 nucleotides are TGCAGCGTCCAACTACTGTCCTGGGACTCTGGAAACACCTTATATTTT. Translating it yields CSVQLLSWDSGNTLYF.

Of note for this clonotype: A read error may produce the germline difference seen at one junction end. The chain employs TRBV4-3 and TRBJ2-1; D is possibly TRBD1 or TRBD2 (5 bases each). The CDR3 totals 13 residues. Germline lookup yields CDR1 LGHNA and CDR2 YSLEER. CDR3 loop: CASSQERGVELFF. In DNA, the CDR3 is TGCGCCAGCAGCCAAGAAAGGGGAGTTGAGCTGTTCTTC.

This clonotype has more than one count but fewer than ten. The CDR3 protein is CANSPSGGNGYTF. The CDR3 DNA is TGTGCTAACAGCCCTTCAGGGGGCAATGGCTACACCTTC. The chain is built from TRBV12-3 or TRBV12-4 and TRBJ1-2; 8 bases align to TRBD1. CDR3 length: 13 residues.

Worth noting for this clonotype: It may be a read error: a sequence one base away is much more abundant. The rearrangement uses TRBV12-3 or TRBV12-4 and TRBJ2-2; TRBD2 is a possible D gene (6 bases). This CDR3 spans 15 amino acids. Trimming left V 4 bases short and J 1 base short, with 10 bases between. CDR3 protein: CASSSGVRNTGELFF. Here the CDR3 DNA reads TGTGCCAGCAGTTCGGGGGTCCGGAACACCGGGGAGCTGTTTTTT.

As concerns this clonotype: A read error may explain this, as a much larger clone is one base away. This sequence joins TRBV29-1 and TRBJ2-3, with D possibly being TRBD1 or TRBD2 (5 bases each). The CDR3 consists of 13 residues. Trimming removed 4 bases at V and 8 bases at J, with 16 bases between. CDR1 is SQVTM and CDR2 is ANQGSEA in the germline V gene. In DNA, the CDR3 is TGCAGCGTTGGGGGCAGGAACGGGGTTACGCAGTATTTT. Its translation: CSVGGRNGVTQYF.

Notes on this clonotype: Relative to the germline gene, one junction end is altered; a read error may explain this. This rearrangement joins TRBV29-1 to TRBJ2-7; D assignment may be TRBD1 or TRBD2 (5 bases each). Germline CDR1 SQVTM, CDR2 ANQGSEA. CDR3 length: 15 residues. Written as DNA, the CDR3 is TGCACCGTTGCGAGTGGATGGGGGATGTCCTATGAGCAGTACTTC. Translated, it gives CTVASGWGMSYEQYF.

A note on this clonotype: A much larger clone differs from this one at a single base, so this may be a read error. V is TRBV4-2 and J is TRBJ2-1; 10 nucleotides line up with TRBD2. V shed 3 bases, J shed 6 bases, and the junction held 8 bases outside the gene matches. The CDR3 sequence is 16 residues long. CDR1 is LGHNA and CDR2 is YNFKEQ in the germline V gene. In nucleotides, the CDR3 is TGTGCCAGCAGCCATAATGGGACTAGCGTCGGCAATGAGCAGTTCTTC. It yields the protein CASSHNGTSVGNEQFF.

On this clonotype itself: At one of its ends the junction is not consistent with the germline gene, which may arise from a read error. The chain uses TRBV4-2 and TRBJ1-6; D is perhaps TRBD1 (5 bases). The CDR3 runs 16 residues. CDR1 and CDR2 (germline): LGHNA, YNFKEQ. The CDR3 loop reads CATSQEGTAHNSPLHF. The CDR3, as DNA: TGTGCCACCAGCCAAGAGGGGACGGCTCATAATTCACCCCTCCACTTT.

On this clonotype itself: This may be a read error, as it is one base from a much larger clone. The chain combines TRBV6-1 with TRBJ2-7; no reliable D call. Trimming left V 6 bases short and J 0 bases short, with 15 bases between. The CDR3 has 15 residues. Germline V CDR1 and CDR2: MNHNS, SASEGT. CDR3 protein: CASRAWVTYSYEQYF. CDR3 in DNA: TGTGCCAGCAGGGCGTGGGTGACTTACTCCTACGAGCAGTACTTC.

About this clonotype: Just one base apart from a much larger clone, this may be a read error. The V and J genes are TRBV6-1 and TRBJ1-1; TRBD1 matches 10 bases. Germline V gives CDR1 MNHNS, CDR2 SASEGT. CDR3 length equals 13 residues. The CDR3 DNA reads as TGTGCCAGCAGTCCGTGGGACAGGGGAGAAGCTTCCTTT. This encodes CASSPWDRGEASF.

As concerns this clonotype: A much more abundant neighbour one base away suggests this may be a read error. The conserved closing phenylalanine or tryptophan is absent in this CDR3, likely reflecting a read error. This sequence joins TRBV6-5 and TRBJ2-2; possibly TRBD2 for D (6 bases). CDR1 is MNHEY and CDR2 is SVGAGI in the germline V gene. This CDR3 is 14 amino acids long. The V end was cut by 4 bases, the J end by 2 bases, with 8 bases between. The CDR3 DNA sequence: TGTGCCAGCAGTTTACTAGCAAACACCGGGGAGCTGTTTCTT. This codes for CASSLLANTGELFL.

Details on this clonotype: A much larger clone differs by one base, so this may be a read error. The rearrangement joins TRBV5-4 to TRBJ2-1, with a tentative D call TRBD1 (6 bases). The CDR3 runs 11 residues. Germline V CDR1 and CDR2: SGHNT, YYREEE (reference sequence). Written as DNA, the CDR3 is TGTGCCAGCAGCGGGGACAATAAGCAGTTCTTC. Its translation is CASSGDNKQFF. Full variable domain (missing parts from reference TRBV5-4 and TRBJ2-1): ETGVTQSPTHLIKTRGQQVTLRCSSQSGHNTVSWYQQALGQGPQFIFQYYREEENGRGNFPPRFSGLQFPNYSSELNVNALELDDSALYLCASSGDNKQFFGPGTRLTVL.